These 31 T cell receptor beta chains were sequenced from one sample in a study of T cell responses to AZD1222 COVID-19 vaccine (dated by TCRdb to the early 2020s). The method behind the library was the immunoSEQ multiplex PCR assay. TCRdb retrieved this table from immuneACCESS and kept in-frame rearrangements only. Not all clones are present; in checked studies, unresolved V genes account for under half, and no reason is known for the remainder. Here the sample has 150,000 to 200,000 clones; roughly 91% occur a single time. The ten largest clones take up approximately 1.6% of the sample. Interpreted using the paper, the time point label stands for: baseline before first vaccination. Sequenced material: peripheral blood, taken on day 0 of AZD1222 vaccination. All receptors come from an adult in good health.

The chain carries TRBV7-3 and TRBJ1-1; D call uncertain. The CDR3 covers 14 residues. Germline assignment: CDR1 SGHTA and CDR2 FQGTGA. Trimming cost V 2 bases and J 1 base, with 8 bases left between them. In nucleotides, the CDR3 is TGTGCCAGCAGCTTAGATGGCGGGAACACTGAAGCTTTCTTT. Translated: CASSLDGGNTEAFF.

The gene calls are TRBV30 and TRBJ2-3, with a possible D match to TRBD1 (6 bases). V shed 3 bases and J shed 0 bases, with 10 bases lying between them. Germline V gives CDR1 GTSNPN, CDR2 SVGIG (reference sequence). The CDR3 sequence is 14 residues long. The CDR3 loop reads CAWRRDTSTDTQYF. The CDR3, as DNA: TGTGCCTGGAGACGGGACACAAGCACAGATACGCAGTATTTT.

Remarks on this clone: This sample includes further DNA sequences coding for the same CDR3. V is TRBV5-4 and J is TRBJ1-1; a weak D match, TRBD1 (6 bases). CDR3 size: 13 residues. Germline loops: CDR1 SGHNT, CDR2 YYREEE (reference sequence). Trimming took off 2 bases at V and 4 bases at J, with 9 bases between the two ends. The CDR3, as DNA: TGTGCCAGCAGCTTAACAGGGACCACTGAAGCTTTCTTT. This codes for CASSLTGTTEAFF.

V gene TRBV28 combines with J gene TRBJ1-1; tentative D call: TRBD1 (5 bases). Looked up from germline, CDR1 is MDHEN and CDR2 is SYDVKM. V gave up 1 base and J gave up 3 bases, with 15 bases separating them. The CDR3 is made up of 16 amino acids. The CDR3 reads CASSLSGGRSDTEAFF. Here the CDR3 DNA reads TGTGCCAGCAGTTTATCGGGGGGGAGGTCGGACACTGAAGCTTTCTTT.

This chain connects TRBV6-5 to TRBJ1-2; 8 bases fit TRBD1. CDR3 length: 16 amino acids. Germline CDR1 and CDR2: MNHEY and SVGAGI. Unmatched junction bases numbered 9, after V lost 0 bases and J lost 6 bases. CDR3 bases: TGTGCCAGCAGTTACTCGACAGCAGGGGGCGGGCATGGCTACACCTTC. Protein sequence: CASSYSTAGGGHGYTF.

Only a few counts were recorded for this clone. The chain is built from TRBV11-2 and TRBJ1-3; D call uncertain. The CDR3 totals 12 residues. Trimming removed 6 bases at V and 4 bases at J, with 7 bases between. Per the germline V gene, CDR1 is SGHAT and CDR2 is FQNNGV. Written as DNA, the CDR3 is TGTGCCAGCAGGTTATCGGGAAACACCATATATTTT. Its translation: CASRLSGNTIYF.

The chain is built from TRBV4-3 and TRBJ2-3; 10 bases line up with TRBD2. Germline V gene lookup returns CDR1 LGHNA and CDR2 YSLEER. The J segment lost 3 bases and the V segment lost 1 base, leaving 10 bases of the junction unmatched. The CDR3 covers 18 residues. The CDR3 region is CASSQAWRASGRTDTQYF. CDR3 DNA sequence: TGCGCCAGCAGCCAAGCATGGAGGGCTAGCGGGAGAACAGATACGCAGTATTTT.

This chain connects TRBV5-6 to TRBJ2-2, with D maybe TRBD2 (5 bases). Trimming pared 3 bases from V and 0 bases from J, leaving 12 bases between. CDR1 SGHDT and CDR2 YYEEEE come from the germline V gene. CDR3 length: 16 amino acids. As DNA, the CDR3 is TGTGCCAGCAGCTGGGCAGAGCGGACGAACACCGGGGAGCTGTTTTTT. Encoded protein: CASSWAERTNTGELFF.

The chain has TRBV7-9 and TRBJ2-4; no definite D call. Trimming cost V 1 base and J 1 base, with 5 bases left between them. This CDR3 has 14 amino acids. The germline V gene has CDR1 SEHNR and CDR2 FQNEAQ (reference sequence). CDR3 residues: CASSLGAAKNIQYF. CDR3 nucleotides: TGTGCCAGCAGCTTAGGGGCGGCCAAAAACATTCAGTACTTC. Filled out from reference TRBV7-9 and TRBJ2-4, the complete variable domain reads DTGVSQNPRHKITKRGQNVTFRCDPISEHNRLYWYRQTLGQGPEFLTYFQNEAQLEKSRLLSDRFSAERPKGSFSTLEIQRTEQGDSAMYLCASSLGAAKNIQYFGAGTRLSVL.

The chain combines TRBV10-3 with TRBJ2-1; the match to TRBD2 covers 8 bases. Germline values: CDR1 ENHRY, CDR2 SYGVKD. The V and J ends lost 6 bases and 9 bases, in that order; junction bases with no gene match: 13. This CDR3 is built from 15 residues. DNA of the CDR3: TGTGCCATCAGGGCCGAGGCGGGGGGACTAGGTGAGCAGTTCTTC. Residues: CAIRAEAGGLGEQFF.

The chain carries TRBV3-1 (or the pseudogene TRBV3-2) and TRBJ1-6, with TRBD1 matching 7 bases. CDR3 length equals 14 residues. Germline CDR1 reads LGHDT; CDR2 reads YNNKEL (reference sequence). Unmatched junction bases numbered 2, after V lost 1 base and J lost 8 bases. The CDR3 DNA reads TGTGCCAGCAGCCAAGGCCAGGGGGATTCACCCCTCCACTTT. Translation: CASSQGQGDSPLHF.

The chain employs TRBV6-6 and TRBJ1-3; D might be TRBD1 (6 bases). Germline CDR1 MNHNY, CDR2 SVGAGI (reference sequence). This CDR3 contains 15 residues. Trimming cost V 10 bases and J 2 bases, with 18 bases left between them. CDR3 loop: CATNPGGVAGNTIYF. The DNA for the CDR3 is TGTGCCACCAACCCTGGGGGCGTAGCTGGAAACACCATATATTTT.

The J gene is TRBJ1-2, the V gene TRBV28; 7 nucleotides match TRBD1. Trimming took 4 bases from V and 8 from J; bases not matched to a gene: 10. The germline V gene encodes CDR1 MDHEN and CDR2 SYDVKM. This CDR3 region has 14 residues. In DNA, the CDR3 is TGTGCCAGCAGTTCAGGCGGGACAGCGAGAGGCTACACCTTC. It encodes CASSSGGTARGYTF.

This chain links TRBV29-1 with TRBJ2-1, with D unclear. V lost 6 bases and J 5 bases, leaving 11 bases between the germline ends. Germline V gene data show CDR1 as SQVTM and CDR2 as ANQGSEA. This CDR3 comprises 12 residues. The CDR3 region has the DNA TGCAGCGTCGCACGTGCGGACAATGAGCAGTTCTTC. Residues: CSVARADNEQFF.

The chain links TRBV14 to TRBJ2-2, with D possibly being TRBD1 or TRBD2 (6 bases each). Trimming stripped 4 bases from V and 7 bases from J, with 16 bases between. This CDR3 region has 15 residues. From germline, CDR1 is SGHDN and CDR2 FVKESK. The CDR3 reads CASSRQHGGGGELFF. CDR3 DNA sequence: TGTGCCAGCAGCCGACAGCACGGGGGCGGCGGGGAGCTGTTTTTT.

This clone was detected once. The V gene is TRBV10-3, the J gene TRBJ1-3; weak D call: TRBD1 (5 bases). The CDR3 spans 14 residues. V dropped 8 bases and J dropped 4 bases, with 15 bases sitting between them. Germline V gene lookup returns CDR1 ENHRY and CDR2 SYGVKD. CDR3 residues: CAIRRGGAGNTIYF. The CDR3 region has the DNA TGTGCCATCCGGAGGGGAGGGGCCGGAAACACCATATATTTT.

The chain couples TRBV11-2 to TRBJ2-3; TRBD2 matches 11 bases. Unmatched junction bases numbered 11, after V lost 5 bases and J lost 4 bases. Germline V gene data show CDR1 as SGHAT and CDR2 as FQNNGV. There are 17 residues in the CDR3. The CDR3 loop reads CASSLPLAGGKADTQYF. The CDR3 coding sequence is TGTGCCAGCAGCCTACCTCTAGCGGGGGGTAAGGCAGATACGCAGTATTTT.

The chain couples TRBV10-3 to TRBJ1-5; the D gene is possibly TRBD1 (6 bases). This CDR3 contains 15 residues. CDR1 and CDR2 (germline): ENHRY, SYGVKD. Between the trimmed V and J ends, which lost 3 bases and 5 bases, there was a span of 14 bases. The CDR3 DNA sequence: TGTGCCATCAGTGAAGTGGGGGCGACTGATCAGCCCCAGCATTTT. It translates to CAISEVGATDQPQHF.

The V and J genes are TRBV24-1 and TRBJ2-3, with 7 bases lining up with TRBD1. This CDR3 has 16 residues. V shed 3 bases and J 4 bases; nucleotides not matched to a gene: 9. CDR1 is KGHDR, CDR2 SFDVKD, per germline. DNA for the CDR3: TGTGCCACCAGTGATCCTAGGGGGCAGTCGGCAGATACGCAGTATTTT. This gives the protein CATSDPRGQSADTQYF.

The CDR3 reads CASSRDRGRDTQYF. The CDR3 region has the DNA TGTGCCAGTAGCCGGGACAGGGGCAGGGATACGCAGTATTTT. The chain recombines TRBV2 with TRBJ2-3; 10 bases are a match to TRBD1. With 9 bases clipped from V and 6 bases from J, the junction kept 9 bases outside the gene matches. The CDR3 runs to 14 residues. From germline, CDR1 is SNHLY and CDR2 FYNNEI.

The CDR3 region has the DNA TGTGCCAGCAGCCGGGGGCGGGAGATGGAGCAGTTCTTC. Its protein product is CASSRGREMEQFF. The rearrangement joins TRBV3-1 (or the pseudogene TRBV3-2) to TRBJ2-1, with D perhaps TRBD2 (7 bases). The V gene lost 4 bases and the J gene lost 10 bases, with 14 bases spanning the gap. The V gene's germline CDR1 is LGHDT and CDR2 YNNKEL (reference sequence). This CDR3 has 13 residues.

The chain carries TRBV28 and TRBJ1-1; no definite D call. Trimming left V 2 bases short and J 5 bases short, with 12 bases between. The CDR3 sequence is 14 residues long. The germline CDR1 and CDR2 sequences are MDHEN and SYDVKM. The CDR3 here is CASSLVPGSTEAFF. For the CDR3, the DNA is TGTGCCAGCAGTTTAGTCCCGGGTTCGACTGAAGCTTTCTTT.

Here the CDR3 DNA reads TGTGCCAGCTTGAAGGAGAACACCGGGGAGCTGTTTTTT. This sequence encodes CASLKENTGELFF. The chain is built from TRBV28 and TRBJ2-2; D is unclear. From germline, CDR1 is MDHEN and CDR2 SYDVKM. This CDR3 spans 13 amino acids. V lost 8 bases and J lost 1, with 8 bases in between.

A note on this clone: One end of the junction is discordant with germline, which a read error may explain. The chain uses TRBV5-6 and TRBJ1-6; 9 bases line up with TRBD1. The CDR3 is 17 amino acids. Germline CDR1 reads SGHDT; CDR2 reads YYEEEE. CDR3 in amino acids: CASSLQGARSYNSPLHF. The CDR3 coding sequence is TGTGCCAGCAGCTTACAGGGGGCACGATCCTATAATTCACCTCTCCACTTT.

The rearrangement joins TRBV29-1 to TRBJ2-5, with D possibly TRBD2 on 6 matching bases. The CDR3 spans 14 residues. Germline assignment: CDR1 SQVTM and CDR2 ANQGSEA. Trimming left V 0 bases short and J 5 bases short, with 13 bases between. The CDR3 here is CSVEEERGLETQYF. The CDR3 coding sequence is TGCAGCGTTGAAGAAGAAAGGGGACTGGAGACCCAGTACTTC. Together with reference TRBV29-1 and TRBJ2-5, the CDR3 gives the full variable domain: SAVISQKPSRDICQRGTSLTIQCQVDSQVTMMFWYRQQPGQSLTLIATANQGSEATYESGFVIDKFPISRPNLTFSTLTVSNMSPEDSSIYLCSVEEERGLETQYFGPGTRLLVL.

J is TRBJ2-2 and V is TRBV6-5; D unresolved. The ends were cut back, 8 bases at V and 6 bases at J, with 10 bases in the middle. Germline-derived CDR1 and CDR2 are MNHEY and SVGAGI. The CDR3 spans 12 residues. Written as DNA, the CDR3 is TGTGCCAGCGGGCTCTTAGCCGGGGAGCTGTTTTTT. Amino acid sequence: CASGLLAGELFF.

The chain combines TRBV6-1 with TRBJ1-2; D remains ambiguous. The CDR3 runs to 17 residues. CDR1 is MNHNS and CDR2 is SASEGT in the germline V gene. Trimming stripped 1 base from V and 6 bases from J, with 21 bases between. CDR3 bases: TGTGCCAGCAGTGAAGAAGCCTTGGTAGGAACGGGAGATGGCTACACCTTC. Its translation is CASSEEALVGTGDGYTF.

V usage is TRBV19 and J usage is TRBJ2-1; 13 nucleotides align to TRBD2. The CDR3 covers 16 residues. V lost 1 base to trimming and J lost 7 bases; unmatched junction nucleotides: 4. The V gene's germline CDR1 is LNHDA and CDR2 SQIVND (reference sequence). The CDR3 nucleotides read TGTGCCAGTAGTATAGGGACTAGCGGGAGAACGAATGAGCAGTTCTTC. This codes for CASSIGTSGRTNEQFF.

J is TRBJ1-2 and V is TRBV7-3; tentatively, D is TRBD1 (5 bases). Germline CDR1 reads SGHTA; CDR2 reads FQGTGA. V lost 2 bases to trimming and J lost 8 bases, with 15 bases between them. There are 14 residues in the CDR3. CDR3 in DNA: TGTGCCAGCAGCTTAGACGCAGCAGGGAGAGGCTACACCTTC. Amino acid sequence: CASSLDAAGRGYTF.

The chain carries TRBV6-9 and TRBJ1-3; TRBD1 might be the D (5 bases). Trimming removed 4 bases from V and 0 bases from J, with 10 bases in between. Germline CDR1 and CDR2: MNHGY and SVAAGI. This CDR3 is 15 amino acids long. The CDR3 is CASSLHRCSGNTIYF. CDR3 DNA: TGTGCCAGCAGTTTACACAGGTGCTCTGGAAACACCATATATTTT.

The CDR3 region is CASSYPSKEQYF. The CDR3 DNA follows: TGTGCCAGCAGTTACCCCTCAAAAGAGCAGTACTTC. The chain links TRBV6-2 or TRBV6-3 to TRBJ2-7; D is uncertain. Looked up from germline, CDR1 is MNHEY and CDR2 is SVGEGT. The CDR3 is 12 residues long. Between the trimmed V and J ends, which lost 2 bases and 7 bases, there was a span of 9 bases.